This entry is about one T cell receptor beta chain. The record originates from a study of blood T cell repertoires in COVID-19. Libraries were prepared by immunoSEQ multiplex PCR; TCRdb keeps only in-frame clonotypes and omits some of them. The sample consists of 190,000 or so clones, 85% to 95% of them appearing once. During active infection, Seattle patients enrolled and were then monitored through disease. The clonotype originates from a man aged 30 to 45 with COVID-19, enrolled during active disease. The specimen sequenced was peripheral blood.

The CDR3 nucleotides are TGTGCCAGCAGCTGGGTCGGGGGGACCGGGGAGCTGTTTTTT. This translates into CASSWVGGTGELFF. V is TRBV7-2 and J is TRBJ2-2; 7 bases line up with TRBD2. The germline gives CDR1 SGHTA, CDR2 FQGNSA. The CDR3 runs 14 residues. V gave up 4 bases and J gave up 5 bases; unmatched junction bases: 4.